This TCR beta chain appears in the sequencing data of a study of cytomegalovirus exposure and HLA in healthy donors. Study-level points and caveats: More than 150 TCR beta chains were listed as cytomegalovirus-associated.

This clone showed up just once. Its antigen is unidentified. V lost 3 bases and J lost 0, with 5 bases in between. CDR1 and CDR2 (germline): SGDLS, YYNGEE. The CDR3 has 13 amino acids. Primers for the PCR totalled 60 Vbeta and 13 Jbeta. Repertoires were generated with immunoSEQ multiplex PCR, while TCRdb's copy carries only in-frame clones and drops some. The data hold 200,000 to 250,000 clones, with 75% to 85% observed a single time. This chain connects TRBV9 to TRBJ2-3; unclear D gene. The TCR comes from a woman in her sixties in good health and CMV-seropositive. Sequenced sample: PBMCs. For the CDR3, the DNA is TGTGCCAGCAGCGCTTTTAGCACAGATACGCAGTATTTT. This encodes CASSAFSTDTQYF.